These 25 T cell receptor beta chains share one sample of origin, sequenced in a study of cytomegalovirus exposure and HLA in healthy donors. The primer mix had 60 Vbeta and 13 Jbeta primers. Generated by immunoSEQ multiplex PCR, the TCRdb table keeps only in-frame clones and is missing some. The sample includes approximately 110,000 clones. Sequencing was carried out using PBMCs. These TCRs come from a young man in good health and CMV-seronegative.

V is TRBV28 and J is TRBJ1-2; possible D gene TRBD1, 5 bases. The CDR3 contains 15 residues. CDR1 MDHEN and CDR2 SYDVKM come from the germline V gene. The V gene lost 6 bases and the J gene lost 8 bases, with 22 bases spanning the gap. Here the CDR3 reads CASRGFRDFVEGYTF. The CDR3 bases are TGTGCCAGCAGGGGATTCAGGGATTTTGTCGAAGGCTACACCTTC.

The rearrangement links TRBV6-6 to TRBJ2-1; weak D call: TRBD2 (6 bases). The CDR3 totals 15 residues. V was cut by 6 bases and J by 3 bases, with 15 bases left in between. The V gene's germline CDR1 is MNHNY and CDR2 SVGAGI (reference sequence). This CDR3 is CASSLRGSSYNEQFF. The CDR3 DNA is TGTGCCAGCAGCCTTCGGGGGTCCAGCTACAATGAGCAGTTCTTC.

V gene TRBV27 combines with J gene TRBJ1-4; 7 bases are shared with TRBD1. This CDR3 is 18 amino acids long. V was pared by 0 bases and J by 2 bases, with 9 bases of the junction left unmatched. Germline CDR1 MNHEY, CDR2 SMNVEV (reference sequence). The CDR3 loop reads CASSLSPGPRGTNEKLFF. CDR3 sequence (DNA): TGTGCCAGCAGTTTATCCCCGGGACCCAGGGGGACTAATGAAAAACTGTTTTTT.

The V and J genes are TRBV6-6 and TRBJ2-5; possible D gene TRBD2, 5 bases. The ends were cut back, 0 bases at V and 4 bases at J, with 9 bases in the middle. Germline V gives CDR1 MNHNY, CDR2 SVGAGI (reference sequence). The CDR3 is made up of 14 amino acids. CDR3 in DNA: TGTGCCAGCAGTTACTCGAGGGCAGGAGAGACCCAGTACTTC. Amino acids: CASSYSRAGETQYF.

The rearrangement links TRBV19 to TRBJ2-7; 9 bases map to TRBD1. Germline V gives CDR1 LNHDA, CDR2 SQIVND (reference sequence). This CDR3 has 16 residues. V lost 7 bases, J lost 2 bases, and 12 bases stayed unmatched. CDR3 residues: CASKETGGSFPYEQYF. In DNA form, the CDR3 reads TGTGCCAGTAAGGAGACAGGGGGTTCGTTCCCCTACGAGCAGTACTTC.

The CDR3 is CASSVGQGDTGELFF. The CDR3 nucleotides are TGTGCCAGCAGCGTAGGACAGGGGGACACCGGGGAGCTGTTTTTT. The chain couples TRBV9 to TRBJ2-2; 9 bases are shared with TRBD1. V lost 0 bases and J lost 3; bases outside the gene matches: 0. Germline lookup yields CDR1 SGDLS and CDR2 YYNGEE. This CDR3 has 15 amino acids. The full variable domain, with the rest looked up from reference TRBV9 and TRBJ2-2, is DSGVTQTPKHLITATGQRVTLRCSPRSGDLSVYWYQQSLDQGLQFLIQYYNGEERAKGNILERFSAQQFPDLHSELNLSSLELGDSALYFCASSVGQGDTGELFFGEGSRLTVL.

The CDR3 nucleotides are TGTGCCAGCAGTTTACGGGAGCGCGAGCAGTACTTC. Translated: CASSLREREQYF. This chain uses TRBV6-1 with TRBJ2-7, with D possibly being TRBD2 (6 bases). This CDR3 is 12 amino acids long. Germline CDR1 and CDR2: MNHNS and SASEGT. With 5 bases removed from V and 6 bases from J, the gap between germline ends came to 11 bases.

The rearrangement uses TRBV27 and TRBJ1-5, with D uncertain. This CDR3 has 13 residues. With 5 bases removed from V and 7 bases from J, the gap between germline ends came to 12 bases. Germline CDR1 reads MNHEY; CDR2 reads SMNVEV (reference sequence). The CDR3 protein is CASSLTPAQPQHF. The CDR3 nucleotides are TGTGCCAGCAGTCTCACCCCCGCGCAGCCCCAGCATTTT.

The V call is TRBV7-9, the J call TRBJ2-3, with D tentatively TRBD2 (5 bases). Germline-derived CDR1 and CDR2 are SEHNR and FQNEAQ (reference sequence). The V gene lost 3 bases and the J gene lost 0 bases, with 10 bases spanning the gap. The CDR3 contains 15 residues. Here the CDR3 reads CASSFSAGSTDTQYF. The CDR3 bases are TGTGCCAGCAGCTTTTCTGCGGGTAGCACAGATACGCAGTATTTT.

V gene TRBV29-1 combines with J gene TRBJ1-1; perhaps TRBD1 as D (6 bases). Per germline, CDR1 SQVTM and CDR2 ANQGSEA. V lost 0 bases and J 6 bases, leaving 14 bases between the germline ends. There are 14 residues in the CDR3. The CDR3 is CSVEDRGGYSEAFF. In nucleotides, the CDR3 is TGCAGCGTTGAAGATCGCGGGGGCTACTCTGAAGCTTTCTTT.

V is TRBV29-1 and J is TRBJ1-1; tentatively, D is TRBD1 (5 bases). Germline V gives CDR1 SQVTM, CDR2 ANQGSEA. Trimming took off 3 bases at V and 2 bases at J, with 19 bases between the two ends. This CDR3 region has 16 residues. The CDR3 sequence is CSVDSRLRRENTEAFF. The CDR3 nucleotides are TGCAGCGTTGATTCACGGTTGCGCAGGGAAAACACTGAAGCTTTCTTT.

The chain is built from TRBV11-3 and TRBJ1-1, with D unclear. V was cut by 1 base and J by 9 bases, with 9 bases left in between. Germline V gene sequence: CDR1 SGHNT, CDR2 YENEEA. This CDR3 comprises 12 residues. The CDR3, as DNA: TGTGCCAGCAGCTTAGGGGCAGCTAAAGCTTTCTTT. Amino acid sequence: CASSLGAAKAFF.

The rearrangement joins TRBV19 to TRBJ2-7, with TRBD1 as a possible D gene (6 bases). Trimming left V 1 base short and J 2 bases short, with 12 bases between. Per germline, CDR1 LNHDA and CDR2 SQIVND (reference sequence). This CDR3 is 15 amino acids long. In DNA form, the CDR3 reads TGTGCCAGTAGTATAGCCTGGACAGTAGCCTACGAGCAGTACTTC. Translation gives CASSIAWTVAYEQYF.

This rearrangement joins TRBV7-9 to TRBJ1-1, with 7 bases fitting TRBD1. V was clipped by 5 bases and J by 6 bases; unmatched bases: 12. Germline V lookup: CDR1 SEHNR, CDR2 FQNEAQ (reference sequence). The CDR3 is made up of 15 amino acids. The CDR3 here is CASSRQGTVPPEAFF. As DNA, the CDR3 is TGTGCCAGCAGCCGTCAAGGGACAGTGCCACCTGAAGCTTTCTTT.

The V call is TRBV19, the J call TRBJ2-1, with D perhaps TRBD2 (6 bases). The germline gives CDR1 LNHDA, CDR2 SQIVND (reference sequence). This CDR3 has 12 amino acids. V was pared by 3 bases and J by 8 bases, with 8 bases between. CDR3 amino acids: CASSIGGYEQFF. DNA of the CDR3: TGTGCCAGTAGTATTGGGGGGTATGAGCAGTTCTTC.

The DNA for the CDR3 is TGTGCCAGCAGTTTATTGGTCGGTTACGAGCAGTACTTC. Translated: CASSLLVGYEQYF. The V call is TRBV28, the J call TRBJ2-7; D remains unclear. The CDR3 has 13 residues. V lost 1 base, J lost 4 bases, and 8 bases lay in between. Germline CDR1 and CDR2: MDHEN and SYDVKM.

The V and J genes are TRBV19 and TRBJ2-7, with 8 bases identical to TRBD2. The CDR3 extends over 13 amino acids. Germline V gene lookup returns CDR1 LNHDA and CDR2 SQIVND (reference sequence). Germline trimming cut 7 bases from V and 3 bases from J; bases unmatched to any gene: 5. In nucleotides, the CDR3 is TGTGCCAGTAACTCGGGAGGGAACTACGAGCAGTACTTC. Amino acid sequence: CASNSGGNYEQYF.

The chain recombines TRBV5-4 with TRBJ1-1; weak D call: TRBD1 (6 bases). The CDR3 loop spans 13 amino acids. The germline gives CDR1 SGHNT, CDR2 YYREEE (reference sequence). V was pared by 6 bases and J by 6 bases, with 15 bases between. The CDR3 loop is CASILRGGAEAFF. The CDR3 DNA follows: TGTGCCAGCATATTAAGGGGGGGGGCTGAAGCTTTCTTT.

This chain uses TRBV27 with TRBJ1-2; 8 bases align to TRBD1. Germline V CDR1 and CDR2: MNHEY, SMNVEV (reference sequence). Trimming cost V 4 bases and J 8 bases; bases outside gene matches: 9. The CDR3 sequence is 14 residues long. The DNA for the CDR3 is TGTGCCAGCAGTTCAAAATGGACAGGGCAGGGCTACACCTTC. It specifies CASSSKWTGQGYTF.

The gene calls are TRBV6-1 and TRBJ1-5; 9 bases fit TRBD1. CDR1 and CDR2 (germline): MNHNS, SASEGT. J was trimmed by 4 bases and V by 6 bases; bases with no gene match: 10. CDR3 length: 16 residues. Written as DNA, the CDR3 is TGTGCCAGCAGAGAAAGGACAGGGGCAATTAATCAGCCCCAGCATTTT. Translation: CASRERTGAINQPQHF.

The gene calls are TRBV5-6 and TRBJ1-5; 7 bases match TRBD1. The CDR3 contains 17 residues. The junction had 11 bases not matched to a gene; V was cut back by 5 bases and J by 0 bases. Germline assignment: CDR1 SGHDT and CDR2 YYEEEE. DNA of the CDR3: TGTGCCAGCAGTCGAGGACAGGTACCCTATAGCAATCAGCCCCAGCATTTT. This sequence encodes CASSRGQVPYSNQPQHF.

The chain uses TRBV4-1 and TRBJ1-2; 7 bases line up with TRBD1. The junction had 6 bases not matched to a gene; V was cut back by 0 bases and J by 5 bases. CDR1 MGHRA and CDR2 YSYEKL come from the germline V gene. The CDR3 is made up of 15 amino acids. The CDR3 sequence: CASSQDETGFYGYTF. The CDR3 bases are TGCGCCAGCAGCCAAGATGAGACAGGGTTTTATGGCTACACCTTC.

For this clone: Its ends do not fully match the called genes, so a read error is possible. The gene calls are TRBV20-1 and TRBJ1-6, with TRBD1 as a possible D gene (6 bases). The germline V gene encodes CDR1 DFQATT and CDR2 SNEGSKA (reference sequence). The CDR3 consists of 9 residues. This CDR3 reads CSARKGGVF. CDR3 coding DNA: TGCAGTGCTAGAAAGGGGGGGGTCTTT.

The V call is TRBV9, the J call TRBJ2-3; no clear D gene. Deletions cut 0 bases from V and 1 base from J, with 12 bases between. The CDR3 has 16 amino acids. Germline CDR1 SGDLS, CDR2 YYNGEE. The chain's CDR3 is CASSVDYRVGTDTQYF. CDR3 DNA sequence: TGTGCCAGCAGCGTAGATTACAGAGTAGGCACAGATACGCAGTATTTT.

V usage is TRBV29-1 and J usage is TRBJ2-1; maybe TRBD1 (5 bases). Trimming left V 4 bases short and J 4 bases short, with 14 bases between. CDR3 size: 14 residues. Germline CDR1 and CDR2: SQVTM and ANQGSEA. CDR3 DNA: TGCAGCGTTGGGGGCCAGGCGATATACAATGAGCAGTTCTTC. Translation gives CSVGGQAIYNEQFF.